These 15 T cell receptor beta chains were all obtained from the same sample, sequenced in a study of graft-versus-host responses after intestinal transplantation. The antigens of these receptors remain unknown. The method was immunoSEQ multiplex PCR; TCRdb's version includes in-frame clones alone and lacks a portion of them. Seen here are approximately 90,000 clones, 80% to 85% observed once, and the top ten hold 0.83%. This specimen was unstimulated CD4+ T cells sorted from spleen or lymph node cells, taken before intestinal transplant. These TCRs come from a human donor who received an intestinal transplant.

The chain links TRBV10-2 to TRBJ2-5, with TRBD2 matching over 14 bases. The CDR3 spans 16 residues. Germline CDR1 is WSHSY and CDR2 is SAAADI. V shed 6 bases, J shed 5 bases, and the junction held 8 bases outside the gene matches. CDR3 amino acids: CASRSGLAGGRETQYF. The CDR3 nucleotides are TGCGCCAGCAGGAGTGGACTAGCGGGAGGTAGGGAGACCCAGTACTTC.

V gene TRBV7-2 combines with J gene TRBJ2-7; 8 bases align to TRBD2. V lost 4 bases to trimming and J lost 0 bases; unmatched junction nucleotides: 5. The CDR3 covers 15 residues. Germline CDR1 is SGHTA and CDR2 is FQGNSA. The CDR3 loop reads CASSSSGGSSYEQYF. CDR3 sequence (DNA): TGTGCCAGCAGCTCAAGCGGGGGTAGCTCCTACGAGCAGTACTTC.

In nucleotides, the CDR3 is TGTGCCTCGAGGGGGGGGGCCAGCACAGATACGCAGTATTTT. Its translation is CASRGGASTDTQYF. The rearrangement joins TRBV10-3 to TRBJ2-3, with D tentatively TRBD2 (7 bases). Per germline, CDR1 ENHRY and CDR2 SYGVKD. The CDR3 is 14 amino acids. V was trimmed by 11 bases and J by 0 bases, leaving 15 bases between them.

CDR3 nucleotides: TGTGCCAGCAGCGGGACAGCGGACGAGTTGCCCCAGCATTTT. Translation: CASSGTADELPQHF. This chain links TRBV9 with TRBJ1-5; the D gene is possibly TRBD1 (6 bases). The CDR3 contains 14 residues. Germline V CDR1 and CDR2: SGDLS, YYNGEE. Between the trimmed V and J ends, which lost 3 bases and 9 bases, there was a span of 16 bases.

The V call is TRBV6-1, the J call TRBJ2-3; D remains ambiguous. Trimming cost V 0 bases and J 1 base, with 11 bases left between them. This CDR3 comprises 16 residues. Germline V gene sequence: CDR1 MNHNS, CDR2 SASEGT. CDR3 bases: TGTGCCAGCAGTGAAGCGGGCAGAGCTGGCACAGATACGCAGTATTTT. Translating it yields CASSEAGRAGTDTQYF.

This clone was observed a single time. The rearrangement links TRBV10-3 to TRBJ2-1; a weak D match, TRBD2 (6 bases). Deletions cut 2 bases from V and 8 bases from J, with 13 bases between. The CDR3 has 14 amino acids. CDR1 is ENHRY, CDR2 SYGVKD, per germline. The CDR3 protein is CAISEGTPPHEQFF. In DNA form, the CDR3 reads TGTGCCATCAGTGAGGGGACTCCCCCCCATGAGCAGTTCTTC.

The chain links TRBV27 to TRBJ2-2; 7 bases match TRBD2. V gave up 8 bases and J gave up 4 bases; unmatched junction bases: 10. Per the germline V gene, CDR1 is MNHEY and CDR2 is SMNVEV (reference sequence). The CDR3 length is 15 residues. This chain's CDR3 is CASGHYGGTTGELFF. CDR3 DNA: TGTGCCAGCGGCCACTACGGGGGGACCACCGGGGAGCTGTTTTTT.

This chain joins TRBV18 and TRBJ2-2; D possibly corresponds to TRBD2 (7 bases). Germline loops: CDR1 KGHSH, CDR2 LQKENI. The CDR3 is 17 residues long. V lost 1 base and J 5 bases, leaving 17 bases between the germline ends. CDR3 in amino acids: CASSPLLGGGETGELFF. The CDR3 DNA sequence: TGTGCCAGCTCACCACTACTAGGCGGGGGCGAGACCGGGGAGCTGTTTTTT. The variable domain in full, with the rest retrieved from reference TRBV18 and TRBJ2-2, is NAGVMQNPRHLVRRRGQEARLRCSPMKGHSHVYWYRQLPEEGLKFMVYLQKENIIDESGMPKERFSAEFPKEGPSILRIQQVVRGDSAAYFCASSPLLGGGETGELFFGEGSRLTVL.

This chain connects TRBV2 to TRBJ2-7, with TRBD1 matching over 11 bases. Germline V CDR1 and CDR2: SNHLY, FYNNEI. CDR3 length: 14 amino acids. V shed 6 bases and J 2 bases; nucleotides not matched to a gene: 3. CDR3 in amino acids: CASRRTGGPYEQYF. The CDR3 coding sequence is TGTGCCAGCAGGAGGACAGGGGGCCCCTACGAGCAGTACTTC.

The chain combines TRBV5-4 with TRBJ2-7; 9 bases match TRBD2. This CDR3 comprises 16 residues. Germline V gene lookup returns CDR1 SGHNT and CDR2 YYREEE (reference sequence). The ends lost 4 bases at V and 5 bases at J; junction bases unmatched: 13. CDR3 amino acids: CASSQDPSGRNNEQYF. CDR3 DNA: TGTGCCAGCAGCCAAGATCCCAGCGGGAGGAACAACGAGCAGTACTTC.

The genes are TRBV6-1 and TRBJ1-2; 9 nucleotides line up with TRBD1. With 5 bases clipped from V and 8 bases from J, the junction kept 9 bases outside the gene matches. CDR3 length: 14 amino acids. In germline, CDR1 is MNHNS, CDR2 SASEGT. The CDR3 is CASSYSPDRGGYTF. CDR3 nucleotide sequence: TGTGCCAGCAGTTATTCACCGGACAGGGGAGGCTACACCTTC.

This clone has just one count. The chain recombines TRBV6-1 with TRBJ2-1; D is perhaps TRBD2 (5 bases). Per germline, CDR1 MNHNS and CDR2 SASEGT. This CDR3 region has 14 residues. Trimming pared 2 bases from V and 1 base from J, leaving 6 bases between. The CDR3 DNA is TGTGCCAGCAGTGAATCGGGGTCCTACAATGAGCAGTTCTTC. It codes for CASSESGSYNEQFF.

V is TRBV7-2 and J is TRBJ2-5; TRBD2 matches at 7 bases. The CDR3 loop spans 13 amino acids. V shed 3 bases, J shed 4 bases, and the junction held 2 bases outside the gene matches. The germline CDR1 and CDR2 sequences are SGHTA and FQGNSA. CDR3 DNA sequence: TGTGCCAGCAGCTTTCCGGGAGGAGAGACCCAGTACTTC. Translation gives CASSFPGGETQYF.

This clone was recorded once. The chain links TRBV6-1 to TRBJ2-6; tentatively, D is TRBD1 (6 bases). The CDR3 covers 18 residues. V was cut by 4 bases and J by 0 bases, with 16 bases left in between. Germline V gene data show CDR1 as MNHNS and CDR2 as SASEGT. The CDR3 DNA is TGTGCCAGCAGTGCCCTCGGGACATTTGTCTCTGGGGCCAACGTCCTGACTTTC. This translates into CASSALGTFVSGANVLTF.

Only a few counts were recorded for this clone. The V call is TRBV11-3, the J call TRBJ2-1; TRBD2 might be the D (5 bases). Germline V gives CDR1 SGHNT, CDR2 YENEEA. This CDR3 is 12 amino acids long. V shed 5 bases and J shed 8 bases, with 10 bases lying between them. The CDR3 region is CASSLREDEQFF. The CDR3 region has the DNA TGTGCCAGCAGCCTCCGGGAAGATGAGCAGTTCTTC.